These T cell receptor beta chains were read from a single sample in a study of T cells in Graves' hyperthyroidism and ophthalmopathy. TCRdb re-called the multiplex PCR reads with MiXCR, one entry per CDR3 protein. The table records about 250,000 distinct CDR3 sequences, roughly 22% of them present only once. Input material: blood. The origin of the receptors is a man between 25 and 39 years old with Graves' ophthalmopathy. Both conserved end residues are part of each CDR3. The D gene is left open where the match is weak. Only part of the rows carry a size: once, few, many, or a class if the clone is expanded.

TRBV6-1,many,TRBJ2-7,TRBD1,TGTGCCAGCTTAAGACAGGGAAGCTCCTACGAGCAGTACTTC,CASLRQGSSYEQYF
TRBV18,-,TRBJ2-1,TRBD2,TGTGCCAGCTCCCCTTTTTCGGGACTAGACTACAATGAGCAGTTCTTC,CASSPFSGLDYNEQFF
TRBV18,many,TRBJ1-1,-,TGTGCCAGCCGTACAGGCCTAGGGGGTGGTTCTGAAGCTTTCTTT,CASRTGLGGGSEAFF
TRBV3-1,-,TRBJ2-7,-,TGTGCCAGCAGCCATTTTTTTTACGAGCAGTACTTC,CASSHFFYEQYF
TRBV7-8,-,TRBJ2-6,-,TGTGCCAGCAGCTCGAGAGCGATTGGGGCCAACGTCCTGACTTTC,CASSSRAIGANVLTF
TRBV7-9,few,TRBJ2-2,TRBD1,TGTGCCAGCAGCTTAGAAGGGACAGGGGGACCTACGAACACCGGGGAGCTGTTTTTT,CASSLEGTGGPTNTGELFF
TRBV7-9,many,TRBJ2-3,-,TGTGCCAGCAGCTTAGGGCGGAACACAGATACGCAGTATTTT,CASSLGRNTDTQYF
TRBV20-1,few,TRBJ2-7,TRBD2,TGCAGTGCTAGAGGGCTAGCGGGGTTCTACGAGCAGTACTTC,CSARGLAGFYEQYF
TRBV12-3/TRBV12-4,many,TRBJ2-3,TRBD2,TGTGCCAGCAGTTTTAGGTCGCGCGGGAGAGCTGGCGCAGATACGCAGTATTTT,CASSFRSRGRAGADTQYF
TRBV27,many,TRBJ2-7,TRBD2,TGTGCCAGCAGTTTCAGCGGGAGGGGGTACGAGCAGTACTTC,CASSFSGRGYEQYF
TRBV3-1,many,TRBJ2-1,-,TGTGCCAGCAGACCGACTAGAGCCAATGAGCAGTTCTTC,CASRPTRANEQFF
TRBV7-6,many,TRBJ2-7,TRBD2,TGTGCCAGCAGCGCAAGACTAGCGGGAGTTAACGAGCAGTACTTC,CASSARLAGVNEQYF
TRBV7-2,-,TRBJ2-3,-,TGTGCCAGCAGCTTAGCGGCTAGTGGCGCGCAGTATTTT,CASSLAASGAQYF
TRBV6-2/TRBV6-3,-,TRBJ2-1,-,TGTGCCAGCATAGCACTAGCCTCCTACAATGAGCAGTTCTTC,CASIALASYNEQFF
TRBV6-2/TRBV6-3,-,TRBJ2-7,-,TGTGCCAGCATCCCAAGCGGGCCACTCAAACCCTACGAGCAGTACTTC,CASIPSGPLKPYEQYF
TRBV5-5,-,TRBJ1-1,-,TGTGCCAGGCAGGACCGGGCTTTCTTT,CARQDRAFF
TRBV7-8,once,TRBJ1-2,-,TGTGCCAGCAGCTCCTCGGCTTATGGCTACACCTTC,CASSSSAYGYTF
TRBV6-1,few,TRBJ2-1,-,TGTGCCAGCAGTACCAGCAATGAGCAGTTCTTC,CASSTSNEQFF
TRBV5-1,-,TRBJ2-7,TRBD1,TGCGCCAGCAGCACTTCGTTGGGACAGGCTACCTACGAGCAGTACTTC,CASSTSLGQATYEQYF
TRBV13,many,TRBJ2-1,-,TGTGCCAGCAGCTTAGTAGCCCGACACGAGCAGTTCTTC,CASSLVARHEQFF
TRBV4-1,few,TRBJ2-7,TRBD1,TGCGCCAGCAGCCAAGATTGGAGACAGGGGAACTACGAGCAGTACTTC,CASSQDWRQGNYEQYF
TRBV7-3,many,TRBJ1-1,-,TGTGCCAGCAGCGCCTCAGGGACTTTGAACACTGAAGCTTTCTTT,CASSASGTLNTEAFF
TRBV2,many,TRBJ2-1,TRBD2,TGTGCCAGCCCTCTCCCGGGTAGCGGGAGACTCAGTAATGAGCAGTTCTTC,CASPLPGSGRLSNEQFF
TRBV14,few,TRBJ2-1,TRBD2,TGTGCCAGCAGCCAAGATAGGGGACTAGCGGGAGGGAATGAGCAGTTCTTC,CASSQDRGLAGGNEQFF
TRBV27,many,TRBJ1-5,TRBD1,TGTGCCAGCAGCTCGACAGGGGAGGGCAATCAGCCCCAGCATTTT,CASSSTGEGNQPQHF
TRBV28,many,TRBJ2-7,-,TGTGCCAGCAATGGAGGGAGGAACTACGAGCAGTACTTC,CASNGGRNYEQYF
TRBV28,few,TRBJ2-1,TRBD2,TGTGCCAGCAGTTCTAGCGGGAGTGTCCTTAATGAGCAGTTCTTC,CASSSSGSVLNEQFF
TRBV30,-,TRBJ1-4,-,TGTGCCTGGAGTTTTTATGAAAAACTGTTTTTT,CAWSFYEKLFF
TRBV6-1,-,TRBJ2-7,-,TGTGCCAGCAGTGAAGGGGGGGGCTCGTCGTACGAGCAGTACTTC,CASSEGGGSSYEQYF
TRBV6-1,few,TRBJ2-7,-,TGTGCCAGCAGTCAGGGACGGCCGTCGGACGAGCAGTACTTC,CASSQGRPSDEQYF
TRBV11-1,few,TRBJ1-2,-,TGTGCCAGCAGCCGAGGGCCTAATAACTCGAATGGCTACACCTTC,CASSRGPNNSNGYTF
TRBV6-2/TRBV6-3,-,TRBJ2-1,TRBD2,TGTGCCAGCAGTTACACCGGGACTAGCGGGAGTAATGAGCAGTTCTTC,CASSYTGTSGSNEQFF
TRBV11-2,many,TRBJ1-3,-,TGTGCCAGCAGCTCGATTCAGGGAAACACCATATATTTT,CASSSIQGNTIYF
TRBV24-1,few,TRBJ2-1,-,TGTGCCACCAGTGGTAGACCGGACAGCCGCACGGATGAGCAGTTCTTC,CATSGRPDSRTDEQFF
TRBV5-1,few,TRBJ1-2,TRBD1,TGCGCCAGCAGCATGGGACAGCCGGCTCTTGATGGCTACACCTTC,CASSMGQPALDGYTF
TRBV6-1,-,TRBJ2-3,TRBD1,TGTGCCAGCAGTGGGGGACAGGGGGGCCCAGATACGCAGTATTTT,CASSGGQGGPDTQYF
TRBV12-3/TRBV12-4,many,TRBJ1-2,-,TGTGCCAGCAGCGGGACATATGGCTACACCTTC,CASSGTYGYTF
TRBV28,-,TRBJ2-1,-,TGTGCCAGCACTACGGTCGGGGTTTTGGCCAATGAGCAGCTCTTC,CASTTVGVLANEQLF
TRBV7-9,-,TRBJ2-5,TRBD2,TGTGCCAGCAGCCAATGGACTAGTCAAGAGACCCAGTACTTC,CASSQWTSQETQYF
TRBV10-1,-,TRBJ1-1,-,TGCGCCAGCAGTGAGTCACTGAACACTGAAGCTTTCTTT,CASSESLNTEAFF
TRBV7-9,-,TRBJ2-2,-,TGTGCCAGCAGCTTAGTGAGGCCGGCATCGGGGGAAACCGGGGAGCTGTTTTTT,CASSLVRPASGETGELFF